The 12 T cell receptor beta chains below were found in one sample sequenced in a study of blood T cell repertoires in COVID-19. Produced via immunoSEQ multiplex PCR; TCRdb's table is partial and in-frame only. The sample lists over 400,000 clones, 70% to 90% occurring once. The sample comprised PBMCs or T cells enriched from blood (not recorded which). Source of these receptors: a woman in her fifties or sixties who had recovered from COVID-19.

The chain has TRBV19 and TRBJ1-5; TRBD1 might be the D (5 bases). The CDR3 covers 14 residues. V gave up 5 bases and J gave up 2 bases, with 10 bases separating them. From germline, CDR1 is LNHDA and CDR2 SQIVND (reference sequence). The CDR3 sequence: CASSRGVGNQPQHF. The CDR3 DNA follows: TGTGCCAGTAGTCGGGGGGTGGGCAATCAGCCCCAGCATTTT.

The chain uses TRBV12-3 or TRBV12-4 and TRBJ2-5; D not resolved. V was clipped by 5 bases and J by 2 bases, with 6 bases between them. CDR3 length equals 12 residues. CDR3 loop: CASSSHQETQYF. The CDR3 nucleotides read TGTGCCAGCAGTAGCCATCAAGAGACCCAGTACTTC.

J is TRBJ1-4 and V is TRBV24-1, with TRBD1 matching over 7 bases. The CDR3 runs to 15 residues. V shed 4 bases, J shed 4 bases, and the junction held 5 bases outside the gene matches. The germline CDR1 and CDR2 sequences are KGHDR and SFDVKD. In nucleotides, the CDR3 is TGTGCCACCAGTGACTCGGGACAGATTAATGAAAAACTGTTTTTT. It encodes CATSDSGQINEKLFF.

The genes are TRBV6-1 and TRBJ1-6; the D gene is possibly TRBD1 (5 bases). Per germline, CDR1 MNHNS and CDR2 SASEGT. This CDR3 region has 15 residues. Trimming removed 2 bases at V and 13 bases at J, with 18 bases between. The CDR3 coding sequence is TGTGCCAGCAGTGAATATGTAGGGGATCTGTGGCCCCTCCACTTT. As protein: CASSEYVGDLWPLHF.

The V and J genes are TRBV19 and TRBJ2-1; a weak D match, TRBD2 (6 bases). Germline CDR1 is LNHDA and CDR2 is SQIVND (reference sequence). The CDR3 contains 14 residues. The V end was cut by 0 bases, the J end by 4 bases, with 7 bases between. The DNA for the CDR3 is TGTGCCAGTAGTATAGATCGGGGGTACAATGAGCAGTTCTTC. Translating it yields CASSIDRGYNEQFF.

The chain joins TRBV7-9 to TRBJ1-3; D is perhaps TRBD1 (5 bases). This CDR3 region has 15 residues. CDR1 and CDR2 (germline): SEHNR, FQNEAQ (reference sequence). V lost 4 bases, J lost 0 bases, and 10 bases lay in between. The CDR3 sequence: CASSSDSYSGNTIYF. In DNA, the CDR3 is TGTGCCAGCAGCTCAGACAGCTACTCTGGAAACACCATATATTTT.

This chain connects TRBV18 to TRBJ2-1; 7 bases are a match to TRBD1. Germline-derived CDR1 and CDR2 are KGHSH and LQKENI. The CDR3 loop spans 16 amino acids. J gave up 1 base and V 3 bases, and 6 bases lay outside the gene matches. The DNA for the CDR3 is TGTGCCAGCTCACCCCAACAGGGGTTGTCCTACAATGAGCAGTTCTTC. Translating gives CASSPQQGLSYNEQFF.

J is TRBJ2-1 and V is TRBV5-1; D might be TRBD2 (5 bases). V lost 0 bases and J lost 6, with 13 bases in between. Germline V gives CDR1 SGHRS, CDR2 YFSETQ. CDR3 length: 15 residues. The CDR3 loop reads CASSLVGVEGNEQFF. The CDR3 nucleotides read TGCGCCAGCAGCTTGGTCGGGGTAGAAGGCAATGAGCAGTTCTTC.

This clone was observed once. The V and J genes are TRBV7-8 and TRBJ2-1, with 8 bases matching TRBD2. The CDR3 runs to 15 residues. Germline CDR1 and CDR2: SGHVS and FQNEAQ. J was trimmed by 5 bases and V by 1 base; bases with no gene match: 4. CDR3 nucleotides: TGTGCCAGCAGCTTAGATATAGCGGGGAACAATGAGCAGTTCTTC. Translation: CASSLDIAGNNEQFF.

The J gene is TRBJ1-4, the V gene TRBV28; weak D call: TRBD1 (5 bases). The CDR3 totals 14 residues. Between the trimmed V and J ends, which lost 7 bases and 8 bases, there was a span of 17 bases. Germline values: CDR1 MDHEN, CDR2 SYDVKM. In nucleotides, the CDR3 is TGTGCCAGCACAGAAGCCCAGGGTGGGGAAAAACTGTTTTTT. It yields the protein CASTEAQGGEKLFF.

This chain joins TRBV6-5 and TRBJ1-2; D remains ambiguous. Germline V gene data show CDR1 as MNHEY and CDR2 as SVGAGI. Trimming left V 6 bases short and J 4 bases short, with 9 bases between. This CDR3 comprises 12 residues. The CDR3 coding sequence is TGTGCCAGCAGAAATACAGCCTATGGCTACACCTTC. It translates to CASRNTAYGYTF.

This sequence joins TRBV12-2 and TRBJ2-3; TRBD2, as called in the table, went unchecked against the DNA. TRBV12-2 counts as a pseudogene. This CDR3 is 17 amino acids long. CDR3 DNA: TGTGCAAGTCGCTTAGACTTCGGGGGGGGCGTCACAGATACGCAGTATTTT. Translation: CASRLDFGGGVTDTQYF.